Below, 25 T cell receptor beta chains from the same sample are listed, as sequenced in a study of control samples from healthy donors and cancer patients. TCRdb's copy holds only in-frame clones and misses some; the assay was immunoSEQ multiplex PCR. The table lists approximately 98,000 clones, approximately 80% of them singletons. The sequenced sample consisted of blood. The origin of the receptors is a man aged 18 to 29 in good health.

V is TRBV9 and J is TRBJ1-2; no firm D call. This CDR3 comprises 13 residues. CDR1 is SGDLS, CDR2 YYNGEE, per germline. Between the trimmed V and J ends, which lost 2 bases and 6 bases, there was a span of 11 bases. CDR3 region: CASSVQRWNGYTF. DNA for the CDR3: TGTGCCAGCAGCGTTCAGCGATGGAATGGCTACACCTTC.

This clone appeared once. This chain connects TRBV5-1 to TRBJ2-4; no clear D. Trimming stripped 0 bases from V and 0 bases from J, with 4 bases between. Germline-derived CDR1 and CDR2 are SGHRS and YFSETQ. The length of the CDR3 is 14 residues. For the CDR3, the DNA is TGCGCCAGCAGCTTGGACCTAGCCAAAAACATTCAGTACTTC. This codes for CASSLDLAKNIQYF. Supplemented by reference TRBV5-1 and TRBJ2-4, the full variable domain reads KAGVTQTPRYLIKTRGQQVTLSCSPISGHRSVSWYQQTPGQGLQFLFEYFSETQRNKGNFPGRFSGRQFSNSRSEMNVSTLELGDSALYLCASSLDLAKNIQYFGAGTRLSVL.

The chain uses TRBV15 and TRBJ2-7, with a possible D match to TRBD2 (5 bases). The germline gives CDR1 LNHNV, CDR2 YYDKDF (reference sequence). The V and J ends lost 5 bases and 3 bases respectively, with 11 bases between them. This CDR3 contains 13 residues. The CDR3 DNA is TGTGCCACCAGCGTCGGGGTCGACTACGAGCAGTACTTC. Encoded protein: CATSVGVDYEQYF.

The chain joins TRBV5-4 to TRBJ2-5; 7 positions match TRBD1. The V and J ends lost 4 bases and 1 base, in that order; junction bases with no gene match: 4. This CDR3 is built from 14 residues. Germline V gene sequence: CDR1 SGHNT, CDR2 YYREEE (reference sequence). Here the CDR3 DNA reads TGTGCCAGCAGCAAACAGGGGTCCCAAGAGACCCAGTACTTC. Amino acids: CASSKQGSQETQYF. The full variable domain, with the rest looked up from reference TRBV5-4 and TRBJ2-5, is ETGVTQSPTHLIKTRGQQVTLRCSSQSGHNTVSWYQQALGQGPQFIFQYYREEENGRGNFPPRFSGLQFPNYSSELNVNALELDDSALYLCASSKQGSQETQYFGPGTRLLVL.

The J gene is TRBJ2-7, the V gene TRBV27, with TRBD1 identical over 8 bases. The CDR3 loop spans 20 amino acids. Germline-derived CDR1 and CDR2 are MNHEY and SMNVEV (reference sequence). After removal of 5 bases from V and 3 bases from J, the junction contained 24 bases not matched to a gene. The CDR3 is CASSLRATGQGRPILYEQYF. CDR3 coding DNA: TGTGCCAGCAGTCTAAGGGCTACCGGACAGGGTAGGCCCATTCTCTACGAGCAGTACTTC.

The chain has TRBV30 and TRBJ2-7, with D perhaps matching TRBD2 (5 bases). Germline lookup yields CDR1 GTSNPN and CDR2 SVGIG (reference sequence). V was clipped by 3 bases and J by 6 bases, with 21 bases between them. There are 15 residues in the CDR3. The CDR3 region has the DNA TGTGCCTGGAGGAGCCTGGACGGACGAGGGTTCGAGCAGTACTTC. Amino acids: CAWRSLDGRGFEQYF.

This clone appeared once. This sequence joins TRBV25-1 and TRBJ2-5; D is possibly TRBD1 (6 bases). The germline CDR1 and CDR2 sequences are MGHDK and SYGVNS. V shed 4 bases and J shed 0 bases, with 12 bases lying between them. The CDR3 spans 15 residues. CDR3 sequence (DNA): TGTGCCAGCAGTGGCGACAGGTTCCACCAAGAGACCCAGTACTTC. It specifies CASSGDRFHQETQYF. The full variable domain, its missing parts supplied by reference TRBV25-1 and TRBJ2-5, is EADIYQTPRYLVIGTGKKITLECSQTMGHDKMYWYQQDPGMELHLIHYSYGVNSTEKGDLSSESTVSRIRTEHFPLTLESARPSHTSQYLCASSGDRFHQETQYFGPGTRLLVL.

V usage is TRBV7-9 and J usage is TRBJ1-2; 7 nucleotides match TRBD1. The CDR3 totals 18 residues. From germline, CDR1 is SEHNR and CDR2 FQNEAQ (reference sequence). The V and J ends lost 1 base and 4 bases, in that order; junction bases with no gene match: 15. CDR3 residues: CASSLVPHRGRGGYGYTF. For the CDR3, the DNA is TGTGCCAGCAGCTTAGTTCCCCACAGGGGTAGGGGAGGCTATGGCTACACCTTC.

V is TRBV6-1 and J is TRBJ2-5, with no clear D. The CDR3 has 13 amino acids. The germline V and J ends were trimmed by 1 base and 5 bases, with 8 bases remaining between them. Germline V CDR1 and CDR2: MNHNS, SASEGT. CDR3 region: CASSEVLWETQYF. The CDR3 coding sequence is TGTGCCAGCAGTGAAGTGTTGTGGGAGACCCAGTACTTC.

In this sample, this clone turned up once. The chain recombines TRBV6-6 with TRBJ2-7, with D possibly matching TRBD2 (5 bases). V was cut by 6 bases and J by 2 bases, with 14 bases left in between. From germline, CDR1 is MNHNY and CDR2 SVGAGI (reference sequence). The CDR3 covers 14 residues. The CDR3 DNA reads TGTGCCAGCAGCCAGCAAAGGGAGCCCTACGAGCAGTACTTC. This encodes CASSQQREPYEQYF.

This chain joins TRBV5-1 and TRBJ1-1; D gene ambiguous. The CDR3 is 14 residues long. The germline V gene has CDR1 SGHRS and CDR2 YFSETQ. The ends were cut back, 5 bases at V and 4 bases at J, with 15 bases in the middle. Written as DNA, the CDR3 is TGCGCCAGCAGAGGAGGACTTAAGAGCACTGAAGCTTTCTTT. Translated: CASRGGLKSTEAFF.

This clone was seen only once. The rearrangement uses TRBV30 and TRBJ1-2; TRBD1 might be the D (5 bases). The CDR3 is 12 residues long. Germline CDR1 GTSNPN, CDR2 SVGIG (reference sequence). Trimming stripped 0 bases from V and 10 bases from J, with 12 bases between. Written as DNA, the CDR3 is TGTGCCTGGAGTGTACGACAGCCCATCTACACCTTC. Its translation is CAWSVRQPIYTF.

The chain links TRBV7-2 to TRBJ2-7, with 7 bases aligning to TRBD1. Germline V gene sequence: CDR1 SGHTA, CDR2 FQGNSA. After removal of 5 bases from V and 6 bases from J, the junction contained 7 bases not matched to a gene. The CDR3 loop spans 13 amino acids. CDR3 nucleotides: TGTGCCAGCAGCCAGGACAGGTCCCTCGAGCAGTACGTC. Its protein product is CASSQDRSLEQYV.

The chain links TRBV5-1 to TRBJ2-5, with no clear D. The germline CDR1 and CDR2 sequences are SGHRS and YFSETQ. The V gene lost 8 bases and the J gene lost 4 bases, with 9 bases spanning the gap. This CDR3 region has 11 residues. CDR3 amino acids: CASRGTETQYF. The CDR3 coding sequence is TGCGCCAGTCGTGGAACAGAGACCCAGTACTTC.

The V call is TRBV5-4, the J call TRBJ2-3; D unresolved. The ends were cut back, 1 base at V and 4 bases at J, with 7 bases in the middle. Germline V CDR1 and CDR2: SGHNT, YYREEE (reference sequence). The CDR3 runs to 13 residues. The CDR3, as DNA: TGTGCCAGCAGCTTGTTTGAGGCAGATACGCAGTATTTT. It specifies CASSLFEADTQYF.

This CDR3 reads CSVGTGDGYTF. CDR3 DNA sequence: TGCAGCGTTGGAACAGGGGATGGCTACACCTTC. V gene TRBV29-1 combines with J gene TRBJ1-2; 7 bases map to TRBD1. Germline CDR1 reads SQVTM; CDR2 reads ANQGSEA. V shed 4 bases, J shed 6 bases, and the junction held 2 bases outside the gene matches. CDR3 length equals 11 residues.

The chain is built from TRBV19 and TRBJ2-1; TRBD2 matches at 11 bases. This CDR3 comprises 18 residues. V was pared by 5 bases and J by 2 bases, with 11 bases of the junction left unmatched. In germline, CDR1 is LNHDA, CDR2 SQIVND (reference sequence). The CDR3 is CASSRLAGGVIPYNEQFF. CDR3 nucleotide sequence: TGTGCCAGTAGTCGGCTAGCGGGGGGCGTGATACCCTACAATGAGCAGTTCTTC. The variable domain in full, with the rest retrieved from reference TRBV19 and TRBJ2-1, is DGGITQSPKYLFRKEGQNVTLSCEQNLNHDAMYWYRQDPGQGLRLIYYSQIVNDFQKGDIAEGYSVSREKKESFPLTVTSAQKNPTAFYLCASSRLAGGVIPYNEQFFGPGTRLTVL.

The chain uses TRBV5-6 and TRBJ1-2; no clear D gene. The CDR3 covers 13 residues. The germline CDR1 and CDR2 sequences are SGHDT and YYEEEE. Trimming took off 5 bases at V and 8 bases at J, with 16 bases between the two ends. Here the CDR3 reads CASRLSLAQGYTF. In DNA form, the CDR3 reads TGTGCCAGCAGACTCAGTCTAGCTCAAGGCTACACCTTC.

CDR3 DNA sequence: TGTGCCAGCAGCTTAGGGTACCAAGAGACCCAGTACTTC. Residues: CASSLGYQETQYF. This rearrangement joins TRBV11-2 to TRBJ2-5; D call uncertain. The CDR3 length is 13 residues. Between the trimmed V and J ends, which lost 1 base and 0 bases, there was a span of 3 bases. Germline V gene sequence: CDR1 SGHAT, CDR2 FQNNGV. The full variable domain, with the rest looked up from reference TRBV11-2 and TRBJ2-5, is EAGVAQSPRYKIIEKRQSVAFWCNPISGHATLYWYQQILGQGPKLLIQFQNNGVVDDSQLPKDRFSAERLKGVDSTLKIQPAKLEDSAVYLCASSLGYQETQYFGPGTRLLVL.

The V call is TRBV4-3, the J call TRBJ2-2, with 11 bases that match TRBD2. Per germline, CDR1 LGHNA and CDR2 YSLEER. V lost 3 bases to trimming and J lost 3 bases; unmatched junction nucleotides: 6. CDR3 size: 17 residues. DNA of the CDR3: TGCGCCAGCAGCCAGAGTAGCGGGGGGGCCTACACCGGGGAGCTGTTTTTT. The encoded protein is CASSQSSGGAYTGELFF.

This clone occurred once. The V gene is TRBV12-5, the J gene TRBJ2-1; 11 bases fit TRBD2. The germline gives CDR1 LGHNT, CDR2 FRNRAP. Trimming took 0 bases from V and 0 from J; bases not matched to a gene: 7. This CDR3 contains 19 residues. CDR3 amino acids: CASGLVLASGGPSYNEQFF. Written as DNA, the CDR3 is TGTGCTAGTGGTTTGGTACTGGCTAGCGGGGGGCCCTCCTACAATGAGCAGTTCTTC.

V gene TRBV5-5 combines with J gene TRBJ1-1, with D tentatively TRBD1 (6 bases). The V end lost 0 bases, the J end lost 7 bases, and 16 bases lay between the germline ends. The CDR3 has 15 residues. The germline gives CDR1 SGHKS, CDR2 YYEKEE (reference sequence). The CDR3 bases are TGTGCCAGCAGCTTGGGGGTAAGGGGGTCAGGTGAAGCTTTCTTT. This codes for CASSLGVRGSGEAFF. Full variable domain (missing parts from reference TRBV5-5 and TRBJ1-1): DAGVTQSPTHLIKTRGQQVTLRCSPISGHKSVSWYQQVLGQGPQFIFQYYEKEERGRGNFPDRFSARQFPNYSSELNVNALLLGDSALYLCASSLGVRGSGEAFFGQGTRLTVV.

V and J are TRBV9 and TRBJ1-6; D uncertain. V lost 3 bases to trimming and J lost 13 bases, with 11 bases between them. The CDR3 contains 12 residues. Germline CDR1 is SGDLS and CDR2 is YYNGEE. CDR3 DNA sequence: TGTGCCAGCAGCGGAAACAGCGCTCCCCTCCACTTT. It specifies CASSGNSAPLHF.

The V call is TRBV3-1 (or the pseudogene TRBV3-2), the J call TRBJ2-7, with D possibly being TRBD1 (6 bases). V lost 1 base and J 7 bases, leaving 11 bases between the germline ends. Per germline, CDR1 LGHDT and CDR2 YNNKEL (reference sequence). The CDR3 covers 13 residues. The CDR3 coding sequence is TGTGCCAGCAGCCAAGGACCGAGGGGGGAGCAGTACTTC. Translation gives CASSQGPRGEQYF.

This clone was observed once. The chain has TRBV4-3 and TRBJ2-2; no clear D gene. The germline V gene has CDR1 LGHNA and CDR2 YSLEER. Trimming pared 4 bases from V and 4 bases from J, leaving 13 bases between. CDR3 length: 15 amino acids. The CDR3 sequence is CASSPTLRSTGELFF. CDR3 DNA sequence: TGCGCCAGCAGCCCGACATTGAGATCCACCGGGGAGCTGTTTTTT.